This TCR beta chain was captured by sequencing in a study of shared clonotypes between healthy human individuals. Study-wide findings and caveats: Expectations were that clonotype sharing among donors would be affected by sequencing depth.

The germline V gene has CDR1 ENHRY and CDR2 SYGVKD. The CDR3 consists of 18 residues. The trim removed 4 bases at V and 8 bases at J, leaving 17 bases unmatched. On this clone itself: What it binds is not known.

The unsorted PBMC sample used ten immunoSEQ deep assay plates. Sequenced by immunoSEQ multiplex PCR; TCRdb stores in-frame clones only, minus some. The sample has hundreds of thousands of clones, just over 75% seen once; the top ten hold approximately 12%. Sample: PBMCs. The rearrangement uses TRBV10-3 and TRBJ2-1; 10 bases match TRBD2. This TCR was sampled from a woman in her thirties or forties in good health. Some clones in this sample may be carry-over from other donors' samples. The CDR3: CAISGALLSSGRDDEQFF. CDR3 bases: TGTGCCATCAGTGGGGCCCTATTGTCTAGCGGGAGAGATGATGAGCAGTTCTTC.